The 21 T cell receptor beta chains below were found in one sample sequenced in a study of control samples from healthy donors and cancer patients (dated by TCRdb to 2018 to 2020). Receptors were amplified or captured by the immunoSEQ multiplex PCR assay. TCRdb obtained this table from immuneACCESS and retained in-frame rearrangements with V and J assigned. These tables miss some clones; where compared with another copy, unresolved V genes account for less than half of the shortfall, and the remainder is unexplained. This sample comprises 75,000 to 90,000 clones, about 91% of them detected only once. The top ten hold approximately 7% of the sample. Sequenced: blood. Receptors were obtained from a man aged 50 or older in good health.

The chain joins TRBV23-1 to TRBJ1-4, with a weak D call TRBD1 (6 bases). TRBV23-1 is noted as an ORF with a role that remains uncertain. Trimming left V 3 bases short and J 8 bases short, with 19 bases between. The CDR3 runs to 16 residues. The CDR3 sequence is CASSHPRAGEEEKLFF. The CDR3 DNA reads TGCGCCAGCAGTCACCCTCGGGCAGGGGAGGAAGAAAAACTGTTTTTT.

This clone occurred a few times. This rearrangement joins TRBV24-1 to TRBJ1-5; 8 bases align to TRBD1. Trimming cost V 3 bases and J 1 base; bases outside gene matches: 4. The CDR3 covers 16 residues. Germline lookup yields CDR1 KGHDR and CDR2 SFDVKD. DNA of the CDR3: TGTGCCACCAGTGATGGCAGGGGGCCAAGCAATCAGCCCCAGCATTTT. Translated, it gives CATSDGRGPSNQPQHF.

The chain couples TRBV7-3 to TRBJ2-1; 9 bases are a match to TRBD2. CDR3 length: 15 residues. V dropped 0 bases and J dropped 5; count of bases not matched to a gene: 2. The germline V gene encodes CDR1 SGHTA and CDR2 FQGTGA. The CDR3: CASSLTSGGNNEQFF. For the CDR3, the DNA is TGTGCCAGCAGCTTAACTAGCGGGGGAAACAATGAGCAGTTCTTC.

V and J are TRBV29-1 and TRBJ1-1; no firm D call. In germline, CDR1 is SQVTM, CDR2 ANQGSEA. Trimming removed 4 bases from V and 2 bases from J, with 20 bases in between. The CDR3 sequence is 16 residues long. CDR3 residues: CSVVGARQSPNTEAFF. In DNA form, the CDR3 reads TGCAGCGTTGTAGGCGCTCGGCAGTCCCCTAACACTGAAGCTTTCTTT.

This rearrangement joins TRBV6-5 to TRBJ2-7; 12 bases are shared with TRBD1. Germline CDR1 reads MNHEY; CDR2 reads SVGAGI. This CDR3 has 12 residues. V trimming: 8 bases; J trimming: 6 bases; junction bases outside the gene matches: 2. The CDR3 coding sequence is TGTGCCAGCGGGACAGGGGGCCGCGAGCAGTACTTC. Translation: CASGTGGREQYF.

The chain combines TRBV27 with TRBJ2-5; 7 bases agree with TRBD2. J was trimmed by 5 bases and V by 3 bases; bases with no gene match: 9. The CDR3 loop spans 15 amino acids. Germline CDR1 MNHEY, CDR2 SMNVEV (reference sequence). CDR3 bases: TGTGCCAGCAGTTTTGCGGGAGCGTTAGGGGAGACCCAGTACTTC. As protein: CASSFAGALGETQYF.

A few counts support this clone. The chain is built from TRBV4-2 and TRBJ1-5; TRBD1 matches at 11 bases. From germline, CDR1 is LGHNA and CDR2 YNFKEQ. This CDR3 is built from 18 residues. V shed 1 base and J 2 bases; nucleotides not matched to a gene: 7. CDR3 bases: TGTGCCAGCAGCCAAGGGACAGGGGGCTTGGGTGGCAATCAGCCCCAGCATTTT. Translating it yields CASSQGTGGLGGNQPQHF.

The chain employs TRBV5-1 and TRBJ2-2, with D hard to call. Trimming pared 4 bases from V and 0 bases from J, leaving 13 bases between. The CDR3 has 16 residues. Germline CDR1 SGHRS, CDR2 YFSETQ. This CDR3 reads CASSPRPVANTGELFF. CDR3 sequence (DNA): TGCGCCAGCAGCCCCCGGCCGGTAGCGAACACCGGGGAGCTGTTTTTT. The full variable domain, with the rest looked up from reference TRBV5-1 and TRBJ2-2, is KAGVTQTPRYLIKTRGQQVTLSCSPISGHRSVSWYQQTPGQGLQFLFEYFSETQRNKGNFPGRFSGRQFSNSRSEMNVSTLELGDSALYLCASSPRPVANTGELFFGEGSRLTVL.

The J gene is TRBJ1-2, the V gene TRBV20-1; D is unclear. The CDR3 sequence is 11 residues long. Trimming took 4 bases from V and 4 from J, leaving 7 bases between them. Germline V CDR1 and CDR2: DFQATT, SNEGSKA (reference sequence). The CDR3 reads CSATGSYGYTF. The CDR3 DNA sequence: TGCAGTGCTACAGGCTCCTATGGCTACACCTTC.

The chain carries TRBV5-1 and TRBJ1-1; maybe TRBD1 (6 bases). The CDR3 consists of 13 residues. The germline V gene encodes CDR1 SGHRS and CDR2 YFSETQ. The V and J ends lost 4 bases and 4 bases respectively, with 11 bases between them. The CDR3 DNA reads as TGCGCCAGCAGCCTCACAGGGAGCACTGAAGCTTTCTTT. Amino acids: CASSLTGSTEAFF.

The CDR3 spells CASSPGTSGGLSYEQYF. DNA for the CDR3: TGTGCCAGCTCGCCCGGGACTAGCGGGGGGCTCTCCTACGAGCAGTACTTC. This chain links TRBV18 with TRBJ2-7; 15 bases map to TRBD2. This CDR3 region has 17 residues. Germline V gene data show CDR1 as KGHSH and CDR2 as LQKENI. The V segment lost 6 bases and the J segment 0 bases; nucleotides outside the gene matches: 6. The full variable domain, with the rest looked up from reference TRBV18 and TRBJ2-7, is NAGVMQNPRHLVRRRGQEARLRCSPMKGHSHVYWYRQLPEEGLKFMVYLQKENIIDESGMPKERFSAEFPKEGPSILRIQQVVRGDSAAYFCASSPGTSGGLSYEQYFGPGTRLTVT.

V and J are TRBV18 and TRBJ2-7, with D possibly being TRBD2 (6 bases). Trimming removed 5 bases at V and 4 bases at J, with 12 bases between. Germline CDR1 and CDR2: KGHSH and LQKENI. The CDR3 contains 13 residues. CDR3 protein: CASSYGTSYEQYF. DNA of the CDR3: TGTGCCAGCTCATACGGGACTTCTTACGAGCAGTACTTC.

The V and J genes are TRBV24-1 and TRBJ1-5; unclear D gene. The V gene lost 4 bases and the J gene lost 4 bases, with 4 bases spanning the gap. The CDR3 runs to 12 residues. Per the germline V gene, CDR1 is KGHDR and CDR2 is SFDVKD. The CDR3 DNA reads TGTGCCACCAGTGACCCTAATCAGCCCCAGCATTTT. It translates to CATSDPNQPQHF.

The chain links TRBV5-5 to TRBJ2-7; TRBD1 agrees at 10 bases. CDR1 is SGHKS and CDR2 is YYEKEE in the germline V gene (reference sequence). Unmatched junction bases numbered 2, after V lost 5 bases and J lost 0 bases. This CDR3 has 14 residues. As DNA, the CDR3 is TGTGCCAGCAGGGGACAGGGGACCTCCTACGAGCAGTACTTC. It specifies CASRGQGTSYEQYF.

CDR3 bases: TGTGCCAGCAGCTTAGTAGATTCCTCCTACAATGAGCAGTTCTTC. Protein sequence: CASSLVDSSYNEQFF. This chain connects TRBV7-9 to TRBJ2-1; D uncertain. This CDR3 spans 15 amino acids. The V gene's germline CDR1 is SEHNR and CDR2 FQNEAQ (reference sequence). V shed 1 base and J shed 0 bases, with 7 bases lying between them.

The V gene is TRBV29-1, the J gene TRBJ1-2; possibly TRBD1 for D (5 bases). CDR1 SQVTM and CDR2 ANQGSEA come from the germline V gene. Trimming left V 7 bases short and J 5 bases short, with 11 bases between. CDR3 length: 11 residues. CDR3 region: CSAPEGYGYTF. CDR3 bases: TGCAGCGCCCCTGAGGGGTATGGCTACACCTTC. The variable domain in full, completed from reference TRBV29-1 and TRBJ1-2, reads SAVISQKPSRDICQRGTSLTIQCQVDSQVTMMFWYRQQPGQSLTLIATANQGSEATYESGFVIDKFPISRPNLTFSTLTVSNMSPEDSSIYLCSAPEGYGYTFGSGTRLTVV.

The chain links TRBV12-3 or TRBV12-4 to TRBJ2-5; the D is unclear. V lost 6 bases and J lost 1, with 6 bases in between. The CDR3 runs to 12 residues. The CDR3 nucleotides read TGTGCCAGCAGCGCAACCCAAGAGACCCAGTACTTC. Protein: CASSATQETQYF.

This chain connects TRBV12-5 to TRBJ2-1; TRBD1 might be the D (6 bases). The CDR3 extends over 18 amino acids. Trimming took 3 bases from V and 5 from J, leaving 23 bases between them. Per germline, CDR1 LGHNT and CDR2 FRNRAP. The CDR3 spells CASGFEPPHGGDNNEQFF. For the CDR3, the DNA is TGTGCTAGTGGTTTCGAACCCCCCCACGGTGGGGACAACAATGAGCAGTTCTTC.

V and J are TRBV11-2 and TRBJ2-5; TRBD2 agrees at 11 bases. The CDR3 totals 17 residues. V trimming: 1 base; J trimming: 2 bases; junction bases outside the gene matches: 6. CDR1 SGHAT and CDR2 FQNNGV come from the germline V gene. The CDR3 nucleotides are TGTGCCAGCAGCTTAGGGATAGCGGGGGGGAGGCAAGAGACCCAGTACTTC. This encodes CASSLGIAGGRQETQYF.

The chain links TRBV7-6 to TRBJ2-1; 9 nucleotides agree with TRBD2. CDR1 and CDR2 from the germline V gene are SGHVS and FNYEAQ. The junction had 12 bases not matched to a gene; V was cut back by 5 bases and J by 10 bases. CDR3 length equals 15 residues. CDR3 sequence: CASSPFGGGGGEQFF. The CDR3, as DNA: TGTGCCAGCAGCCCGTTCGGCGGGGGGGGAGGCGAGCAGTTCTTC.

The chain is built from TRBV5-4 and TRBJ1-6, with TRBD1 identical over 7 bases. The junction had 11 bases not matched to a gene; V was cut back by 4 bases and J by 7 bases. This CDR3 has 16 amino acids. In germline, CDR1 is SGHNT, CDR2 YYREEE (reference sequence). CDR3 in amino acids: CASSPTPTGINSPLHF. The CDR3 bases are TGTGCCAGCAGCCCGACCCCGACAGGGATCAATTCACCCCTCCACTTT.